What follows are 2 T cell receptor beta chains derived from one specimen sequenced in a study of T-cell reconstitution after alpha-beta-depleted transplantation in children. During its preparation, the TCRbeta library received unique molecular identifiers. TCRdb reprocessed the PCR reads via MiXCR and lists one record per CDR3 protein. The sample gives about 350,000 distinct CDR3 sequences, about a sixth of which show up once; 35% to 50% is in the top ten. This specimen was PBMCs, mostly from graft donor cells, taken 360 days after TCRalphabeta/CD19-depleted stem cell transplant. Source of these receptors: a male patient aged 2-15 years who had a stem cell transplant for acute lymphoblastic leukemia, so the T cells may come from the graft donor.

The chain uses TRBV4-1 and TRBJ2-7; D is uncertain. V lost 3 bases, J lost 2 bases, and 14 bases lay in between. CDR1 MGHRA and CDR2 YSYEKL come from the germline V gene. The CDR3 covers 15 residues. As DNA, the CDR3 is TGCGCCAGCAGCCAGACCCGAGACCCCCCCTACGAGCAGTACTTC. Translating it yields CASSQTRDPPYEQYF.

V and J are TRBV28 and TRBJ2-3, with D hard to call. The CDR3 runs to 13 residues. The germline CDR1 and CDR2 sequences are MDHEN and SYDVKM. Trimming shortened V by 3 bases and J by 2 bases, and 6 bases separated the two germline ends. The CDR3 DNA reads as TGTGCCAGCAGTTTTAGGATCACAGATACGCAGTATTTT. Protein product: CASSFRITDTQYF.